These 28 T cell receptor beta chains share one sample of origin, sequenced in a study of blood T cell repertoires in COVID-19. The protocol was immunoSEQ multiplex PCR, while the TCRdb copy is restricted to in-frame clones and leaves out a portion. Of tens of thousands of clones in the sample, 85% were seen once. The sequenced sample consisted of peripheral blood. The receptors were gathered from a woman between 65 and 79 years old with acute or convalescent COVID-19.

V is TRBV19 and J is TRBJ1-1; D may be TRBD1 (6 bases). The germline V gene has CDR1 LNHDA and CDR2 SQIVND (reference sequence). V was shortened by 6 bases and J by 2 bases, with 10 bases between the two germline ends. CDR3 length: 13 amino acids. Here the CDR3 reads CASSVQGNTEAFF. The CDR3 DNA reads as TGTGCCAGTAGCGTACAGGGAAACACTGAAGCTTTCTTT.

The chain recombines TRBV6-2 or TRBV6-3 with TRBJ2-1, with D possibly matching TRBD2 (5 bases). Trimming cost V 6 bases and J 3 bases, with 12 bases left between them. The germline V gene has CDR1 MNHEY and CDR2 SVGEGT. The CDR3 loop spans 14 amino acids. CDR3 sequence reads: CASSPADYYNEQFF. The DNA for the CDR3 is TGTGCCAGCAGCCCCGCAGACTACTACAATGAGCAGTTCTTC.

V gene TRBV4-1 combines with J gene TRBJ1-2; D perhaps matches TRBD1 (5 bases). The CDR3 is made up of 16 amino acids. From germline, CDR1 is MGHRA and CDR2 YSYEKL. Trimming took 4 bases from V and 3 from J, leaving 18 bases between them. The CDR3 DNA sequence: TGCGCCAGCAGCCGCGGGGAGAGGGGCATGGACTATGGCTACACCTTC. Protein sequence: CASSRGERGMDYGYTF.

This sequence joins TRBV7-9 and TRBJ1-2; no reliable D call. Germline assignment: CDR1 SEHNR and CDR2 FQNEAQ (reference sequence). The CDR3 totals 17 residues. V lost 1 base and J lost 0, with 15 bases in between. CDR3 amino acids: CASSLVPTRTPNYGYTF. In DNA, the CDR3 is TGTGCCAGCAGCTTAGTTCCCACGAGGACTCCTAACTATGGCTACACCTTC.

The chain carries TRBV2 and TRBJ2-5, with D perhaps TRBD1 (5 bases). Germline V gene data show CDR1 as SNHLY and CDR2 as FYNNEI. V lost 2 bases, J lost 5 bases, and 15 bases lay in between. The CDR3 consists of 15 residues. The CDR3, as DNA: TGTGCCAGCAGTGAATCGTTGGGGCTTTGGGAGACCCAGTACTTC. This gives the protein CASSESLGLWETQYF.

This rearrangement joins TRBV5-1 to TRBJ1-2; D perhaps matches TRBD1 (6 bases). Deletions cut 1 base from V and 2 bases from J, with 12 bases between. CDR3 length: 15 residues. Germline V gene lookup returns CDR1 SGHRS and CDR2 YFSETQ. DNA for the CDR3: TGCGCCAGCAGCTTGTCGGGGGGCGCCAACTATGGCTACACCTTC. Amino acids: CASSLSGGANYGYTF.

Turning to this clone: A junction boundary mismatches the germline segment, possibly from a read error. CDR3 nucleotides: TGTGCCAGCAAAGCCTACGATGAGCAGTTCTTC. Encoded protein: CASKAYDEQFF. The chain employs TRBV2 and TRBJ2-1; no firm D call. This CDR3 comprises 11 residues. Germline V gives CDR1 SNHLY, CDR2 FYNNEI.

The genes are TRBV19 and TRBJ2-4, with TRBD1 as a possible D gene (5 bases). Germline assignment: CDR1 LNHDA and CDR2 SQIVND (reference sequence). The CDR3 has 15 residues. The V gene lost 8 bases and the J gene lost 1 base, with 15 bases spanning the gap. CDR3 nucleotide sequence: TGTGCCAGTTCAGGGATCGAGGTGGCCAAAAACATTCAGTACTTC. Translated: CASSGIEVAKNIQYF.

This clone appeared a few times. CDR3 sequence (DNA): TGTGCCAGCAGACACCCTGGACCCCTCCACTTT. Translated: CASRHPGPLHF. J is TRBJ1-6 and V is TRBV7-2, with D hard to call. V gave up 6 bases and J gave up 12 bases, with 9 bases separating them. CDR1 is SGHTA, CDR2 FQGNSA, per germline. This CDR3 region has 11 residues.

This clone was counted a few times. The rearrangement uses TRBV5-4 and TRBJ2-1; 10 nucleotides align to TRBD2. The CDR3 sequence is 15 residues long. CDR1 is SGHNT and CDR2 is YYREEE in the germline V gene (reference sequence). The ends lost 1 base at V and 7 bases at J; junction bases unmatched: 5. Here the CDR3 DNA reads TGTGCCAGCAGCTTGTCTAGCGGGAGTAGGAATGAGCAGTTCTTC. This codes for CASSLSSGSRNEQFF. Variable domain in full (rest from reference TRBV5-4 and TRBJ2-1): ETGVTQSPTHLIKTRGQQVTLRCSSQSGHNTVSWYQQALGQGPQFIFQYYREEENGRGNFPPRFSGLQFPNYSSELNVNALELDDSALYLCASSLSSGSRNEQFFGPGTRLTVL.

The chain is built from TRBV7-2 and TRBJ2-3; TRBD2 is a possible D gene (6 bases). From germline, CDR1 is SGHTA and CDR2 FQGNSA. Trimming left V 1 base short and J 4 bases short, with 15 bases between. The CDR3 extends over 16 amino acids. CDR3 nucleotide sequence: TGTGCCAGCAGCTTAGTCGGAGGGACCCTCCCAGATACGCAGTATTTT. Protein: CASSLVGGTLPDTQYF.

The gene calls are TRBV19 and TRBJ1-1; 8 bases match TRBD1. Unmatched junction bases numbered 6, after V lost 5 bases and J lost 4 bases. The CDR3 spans 14 residues. Germline lookup yields CDR1 LNHDA and CDR2 SQIVND (reference sequence). The CDR3 loop is CASSPTGVVTEAFF. The DNA for the CDR3 is TGTGCCAGTAGTCCGACAGGGGTGGTCACTGAAGCTTTCTTT.

V usage is TRBV6-6 and J usage is TRBJ2-1, with D possibly matching TRBD1 (6 bases). Between the trimmed V and J ends, which lost 2 bases and 0 bases, there was a span of 8 bases. CDR3 length: 15 amino acids. Germline lookup yields CDR1 MNHNY and CDR2 SVGAGI (reference sequence). As DNA, the CDR3 is TGTGCCAGCAGTTACCAGGACAGCTCCTACAATGAGCAGTTCTTC. Translated, it gives CASSYQDSSYNEQFF.

There are a few counts of this clone. The genes are TRBV19 and TRBJ2-3, with TRBD2 identical over 8 bases. CDR3 length equals 16 residues. Trimming at V came to 5 bases and at J to 1 base, leaving 8 bases not matched to a gene. Per germline, CDR1 LNHDA and CDR2 SQIVND (reference sequence). The CDR3 loop is CASSSRLAWGTDTQYF. The DNA of the CDR3 is TGTGCCAGTAGTTCCAGACTAGCGTGGGGCACAGATACGCAGTATTTT. The full variable domain, rest sourced from reference TRBV19 and TRBJ2-3, is DGGITQSPKYLFRKEGQNVTLSCEQNLNHDAMYWYRQDPGQGLRLIYYSQIVNDFQKGDIAEGYSVSREKKESFPLTVTSAQKNPTAFYLCASSSRLAWGTDTQYFGPGTRLTVL.

This chain connects TRBV6-2 or TRBV6-3 to TRBJ2-3; 12 bases match TRBD2. Germline assignment: CDR1 MNHEY and CDR2 SVGEGT. The CDR3 is made up of 15 amino acids. J gave up 5 bases and V 5 bases, and 5 bases lay outside the gene matches. Here the CDR3 DNA reads TGTGCCAGCAGTGGACTAGCGGGGTGGTTAGATACGCAGTATTTT. The encoded protein is CASSGLAGWLDTQYF.

This clone was observed a few times. In DNA form, the CDR3 reads TGTGCCAGCTCACCAGACAGGGACTATGGCTACACCTTC. Translated: CASSPDRDYGYTF. The chain is built from TRBV18 and TRBJ1-2; 7 bases agree with TRBD1. The V gene end was trimmed by 2 bases and the J gene end by 3 bases; junction bases not matched to a gene: 0. Germline-derived CDR1 and CDR2 are KGHSH and LQKENI. The CDR3 consists of 13 residues.

The chain carries TRBV6-5 and TRBJ1-5; D ambiguous. Germline-derived CDR1 and CDR2 are MNHEY and SVGAGI. The V and J ends lost 0 bases and 2 bases respectively, with 5 bases between them. The CDR3 is made up of 14 amino acids. DNA of the CDR3: TGTGCCAGCAGTTACTCCAGGCGCAATCAGCCCCAGCATTTT. Translating gives CASSYSRRNQPQHF.

V is TRBV12-3 or TRBV12-4 and J is TRBJ2-1; 7 nucleotides agree with TRBD2. The CDR3 spans 12 residues. Losses at the gene ends were 3 bases for V and 12 bases for J; bases not matched to a gene: 5. CDR3: CASSFGRERQFF. In DNA, the CDR3 is TGTGCCAGCAGTTTTGGGAGGGAGAGGCAGTTCTTC.

The chain recombines TRBV24-1 with TRBJ1-4; 8 bases map to TRBD1. The junction had 0 bases not matched to a gene; V was cut back by 4 bases and J by 6 bases. The length of the CDR3 is 13 residues. Germline CDR1 and CDR2: KGHDR and SFDVKD. Here the CDR3 DNA reads TGTGCCACCAGTGACAGGGGGCATGAAAAACTGTTTTTT. Translating it yields CATSDRGHEKLFF.

The V and J genes are TRBV19 and TRBJ2-5; TRBD1 might be the D (6 bases). The CDR3 has 14 residues. Germline-derived CDR1 and CDR2 are LNHDA and SQIVND (reference sequence). Trimming pared 3 bases from V and 2 bases from J, leaving 10 bases between. DNA of the CDR3: TGTGCCAGTAGTATTGCCCAGGGGCAAGAGACCCAGTACTTC. It yields the protein CASSIAQGQETQYF.

The chain carries TRBV25-1 and TRBJ2-1; TRBD1 matches at 7 bases. CDR3 length equals 14 residues. The V gene end was trimmed by 6 bases and the J gene end by 4 bases; junction bases not matched to a gene: 6. The germline V gene encodes CDR1 MGHDK and CDR2 SYGVNS. The CDR3 DNA is TGTGCCAGCAGCCGGGACAGAGATTACAATGAGCAGTTCTTC. It encodes CASSRDRDYNEQFF.

The chain combines TRBV9 with TRBJ2-1; 7 bases are shared with TRBD2. The CDR3 runs to 15 residues. V shed 4 bases, J shed 9 bases, and the junction held 13 bases outside the gene matches. The germline V gene encodes CDR1 SGDLS and CDR2 YYNGEE. The DNA of the CDR3 is TGTGCCAGCAGCTTTTCGGGGGGACCGTCGGGTGAGCAGTTCTTC. It translates to CASSFSGGPSGEQFF.

V is TRBV29-1 and J is TRBJ2-3, with D perhaps TRBD2 (5 bases). Germline lookup yields CDR1 SQVTM and CDR2 ANQGSEA. The CDR3 sequence is 13 residues long. Trimming left V 6 bases short and J 3 bases short, with 13 bases between. The CDR3 is CSVRVYRTDTQYF. In DNA form, the CDR3 reads TGCAGCGTGCGGGTCTACCGGACAGATACGCAGTATTTT.

V usage is TRBV6-2 or TRBV6-3 and J usage is TRBJ1-2, with D possibly being TRBD1 (6 bases). Germline V gene data show CDR1 as MNHEY and CDR2 as SVGEGT. The CDR3 is made up of 16 amino acids. Between the trimmed V and J ends, which lost 6 bases and 4 bases, there was a span of 21 bases. CDR3 in DNA: TGTGCCAGCAGCAGCATAAGAGAGACAGGCCGCTATGGCTACACCTTC. Amino acid sequence: CASSSIRETGRYGYTF.

This chain uses TRBV19 with TRBJ2-5; the match to TRBD1 covers 8 bases. Looked up from germline, CDR1 is LNHDA and CDR2 is SQIVND (reference sequence). The CDR3 extends over 15 amino acids. Germline trimming cut 10 bases from V and 4 bases from J; bases unmatched to any gene: 14. The CDR3 sequence is CATGEGQGLGETQYF. CDR3 in DNA: TGTGCCACCGGTGAAGGACAGGGCTTGGGAGAGACCCAGTACTTC.

This clone was seen only once. J is TRBJ2-5 and V is TRBV18; D is ambiguous. The length of the CDR3 is 13 residues. In germline, CDR1 is KGHSH, CDR2 LQKENI. The V end was cut by 0 bases, the J end by 5 bases, with 7 bases between. The CDR3: CASSPPSRETQYF. The CDR3 region has the DNA TGTGCCAGCTCACCACCGTCTCGGGAGACCCAGTACTTC.

This chain joins TRBV6-4 and TRBJ2-3; D gene uncertain. The V end lost 2 bases, the J end lost 5 bases, and 8 bases lay between the germline ends. Germline CDR1 reads MRHNA; CDR2 reads SNTAGT. The CDR3 length is 13 residues. This chain's CDR3 is CASSDDIGDTQYF. In DNA, the CDR3 is TGTGCCAGCAGTGACGACATCGGAGATACGCAGTATTTT.

The genes are TRBV2 and TRBJ2-7; 8 bases align to TRBD1. V lost 7 bases, J lost 3 bases, and 8 bases stayed unmatched. The CDR3 runs to 14 residues. Germline V gives CDR1 SNHLY, CDR2 FYNNEI. Here the CDR3 DNA reads TGTGCCAGCATGACGGACAGGGCAGTCTACGAGCAGTACGTC. Amino acids: CASMTDRAVYEQYV.